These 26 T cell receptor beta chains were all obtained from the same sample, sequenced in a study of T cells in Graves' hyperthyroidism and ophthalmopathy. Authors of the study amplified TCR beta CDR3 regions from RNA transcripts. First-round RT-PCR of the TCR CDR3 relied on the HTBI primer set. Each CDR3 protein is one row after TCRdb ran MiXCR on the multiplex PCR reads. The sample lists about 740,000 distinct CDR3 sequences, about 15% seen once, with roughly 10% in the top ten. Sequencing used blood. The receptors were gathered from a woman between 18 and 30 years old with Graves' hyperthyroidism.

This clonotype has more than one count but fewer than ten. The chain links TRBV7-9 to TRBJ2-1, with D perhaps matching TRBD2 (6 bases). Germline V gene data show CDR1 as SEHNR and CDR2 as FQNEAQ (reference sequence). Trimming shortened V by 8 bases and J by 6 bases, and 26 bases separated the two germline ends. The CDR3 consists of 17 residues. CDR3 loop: CASYFIKREWTRNEQFF. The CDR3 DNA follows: TGTGCCAGCTATTTTATAAAACGGGAGTGGACGCGCAATGAGCAGTTCTTC.

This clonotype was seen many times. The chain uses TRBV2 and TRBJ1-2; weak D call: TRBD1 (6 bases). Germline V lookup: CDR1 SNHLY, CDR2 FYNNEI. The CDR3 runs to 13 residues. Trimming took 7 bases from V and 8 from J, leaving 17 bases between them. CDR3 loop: CASTEQGGNGYTF. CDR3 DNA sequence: TGTGCCAGCACGGAACAGGGCGGGAACGGCTACACCTTC.

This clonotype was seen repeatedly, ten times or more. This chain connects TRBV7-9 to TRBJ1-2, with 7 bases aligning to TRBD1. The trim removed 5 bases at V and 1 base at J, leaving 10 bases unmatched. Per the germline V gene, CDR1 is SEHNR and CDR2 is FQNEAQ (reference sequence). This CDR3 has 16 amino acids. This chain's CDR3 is CASSVPGQIHNYGYTF. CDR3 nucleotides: TGTGCCAGCAGCGTACCGGGACAGATACATAACTATGGCTACACCTTC.

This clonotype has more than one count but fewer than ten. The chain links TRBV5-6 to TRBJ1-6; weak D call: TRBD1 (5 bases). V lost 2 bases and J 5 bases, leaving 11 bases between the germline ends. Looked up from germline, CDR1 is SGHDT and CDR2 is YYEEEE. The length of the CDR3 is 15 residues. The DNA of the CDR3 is TGTGCCAGCAGCTTTGGGGGACCCGATAATTCACCCCTCCACTTT. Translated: CASSFGGPDNSPLHF.

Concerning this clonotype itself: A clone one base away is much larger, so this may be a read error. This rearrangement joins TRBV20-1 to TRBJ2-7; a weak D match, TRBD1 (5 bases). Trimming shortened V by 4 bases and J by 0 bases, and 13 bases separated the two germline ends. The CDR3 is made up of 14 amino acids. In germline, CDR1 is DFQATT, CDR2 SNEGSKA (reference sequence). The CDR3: CSATPGLSSYEQYF. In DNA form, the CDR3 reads TGCAGTGCTACACCAGGGCTCAGCTCCTACGAGCAGTACTTC.

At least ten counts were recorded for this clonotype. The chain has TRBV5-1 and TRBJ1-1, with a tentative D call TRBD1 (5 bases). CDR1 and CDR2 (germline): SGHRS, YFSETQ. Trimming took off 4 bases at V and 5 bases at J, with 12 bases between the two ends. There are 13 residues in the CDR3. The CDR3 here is CASSVGASTEAFF. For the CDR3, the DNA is TGCGCCAGCAGCGTAGGGGCTTCGACTGAAGCTTTCTTT.

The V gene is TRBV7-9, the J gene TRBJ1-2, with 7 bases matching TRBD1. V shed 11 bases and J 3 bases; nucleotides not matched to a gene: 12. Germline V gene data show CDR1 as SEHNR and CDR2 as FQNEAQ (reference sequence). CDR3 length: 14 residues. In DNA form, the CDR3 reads TGTGCCGGTGGGGACAGTCGAGGGGACTATGGCTACACCTTC. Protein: CAGGDSRGDYGYTF.

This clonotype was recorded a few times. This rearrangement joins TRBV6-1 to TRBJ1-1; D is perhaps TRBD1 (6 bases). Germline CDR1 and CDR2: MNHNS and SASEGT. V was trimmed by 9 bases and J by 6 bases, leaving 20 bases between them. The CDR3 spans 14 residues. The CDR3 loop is CASREGGGVSEAFF. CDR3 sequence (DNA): TGTGCCAGTCGTGAGGGAGGGGGGGTGTCTGAAGCTTTCTTT.

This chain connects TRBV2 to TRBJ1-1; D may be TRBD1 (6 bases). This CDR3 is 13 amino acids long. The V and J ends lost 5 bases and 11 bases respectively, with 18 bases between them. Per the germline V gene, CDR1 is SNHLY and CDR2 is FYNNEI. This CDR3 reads CASSRRGPGEAFF. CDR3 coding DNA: TGTGCCAGCAGTCGCCGGGGCCCAGGGGAGGCTTTCTTT.

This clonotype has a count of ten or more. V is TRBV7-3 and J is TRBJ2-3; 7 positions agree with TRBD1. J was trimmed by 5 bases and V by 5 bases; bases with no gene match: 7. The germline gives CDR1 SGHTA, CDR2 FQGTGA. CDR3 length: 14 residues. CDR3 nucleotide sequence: TGTGCCAGCAGCCAGGGGGTCACCGAAGATACGCAGTATTTT. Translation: CASSQGVTEDTQYF. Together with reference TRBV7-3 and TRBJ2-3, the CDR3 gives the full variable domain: GAGVSQTPSNKVTEKGKYVELRCDPISGHTALYWYRQSLGQGPEFLIYFQGTGAADDSGLPNDRFFAVRPEGSVSTLKIQRTERGDSAVYLCASSQGVTEDTQYFGPGTRLTVL.

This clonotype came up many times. CDR3 nucleotide sequence: TGTGCCAGCAGTGATCCCCGGACAGCGACCACCGGGGAGCTGTTTTTT. It translates to CASSDPRTATTGELFF. The J gene is TRBJ2-2, the V gene TRBV6-1, with a weak D call TRBD1 (6 bases). There are 16 residues in the CDR3. V was pared by 3 bases and J by 4 bases, with 15 bases between. CDR1 MNHNS and CDR2 SASEGT come from the germline V gene.

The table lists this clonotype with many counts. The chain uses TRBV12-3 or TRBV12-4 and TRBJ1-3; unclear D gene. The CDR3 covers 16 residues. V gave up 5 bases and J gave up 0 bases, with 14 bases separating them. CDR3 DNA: TGTGCCAGCAGTCCCCGGAGTTTTAGCTCTGGAAACACCATATATTTT. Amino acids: CASSPRSFSSGNTIYF.

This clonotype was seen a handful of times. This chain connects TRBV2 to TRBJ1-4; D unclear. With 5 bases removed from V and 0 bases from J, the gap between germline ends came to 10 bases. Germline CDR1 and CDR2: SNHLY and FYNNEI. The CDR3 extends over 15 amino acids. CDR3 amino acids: CASSFIGATNEKLFF. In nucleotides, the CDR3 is TGTGCCAGCAGTTTCATAGGTGCAACTAATGAAAAACTGTTTTTT. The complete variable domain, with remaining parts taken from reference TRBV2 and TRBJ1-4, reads EPEVTQTPSHQVTQMGQEVILRCVPISNHLYFYWYRQILGQKVEFLVSFYNNEISEKSEIFDDQFSVERPDGSNFTLKIRSTKLEDSAMYFCASSFIGATNEKLFFGSGTQLSVL.

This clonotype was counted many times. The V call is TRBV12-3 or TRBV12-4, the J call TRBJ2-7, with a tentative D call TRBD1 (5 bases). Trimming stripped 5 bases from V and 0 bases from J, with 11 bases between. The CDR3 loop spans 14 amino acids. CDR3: CASSKGHSSYEQYF. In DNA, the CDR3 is TGTGCCAGCAGTAAAGGACATAGCTCCTACGAGCAGTACTTC.

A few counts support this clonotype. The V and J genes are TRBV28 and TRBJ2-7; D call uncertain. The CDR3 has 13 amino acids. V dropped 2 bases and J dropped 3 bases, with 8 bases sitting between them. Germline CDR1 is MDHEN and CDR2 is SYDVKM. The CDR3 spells CASSLAPVYEQYF. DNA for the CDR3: TGTGCCAGCAGTTTAGCGCCAGTCTACGAGCAGTACTTC. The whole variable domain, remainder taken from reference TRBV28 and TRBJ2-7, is DVKVTQSSRYLVKRTGEKVFLECVQDMDHENMFWYRQDPGLGLRLIYFSYDVKMKEKGDIPEGYSVSREKKERFSLILESASTNQTSMYLCASSLAPVYEQYFGPGTRLTVT.

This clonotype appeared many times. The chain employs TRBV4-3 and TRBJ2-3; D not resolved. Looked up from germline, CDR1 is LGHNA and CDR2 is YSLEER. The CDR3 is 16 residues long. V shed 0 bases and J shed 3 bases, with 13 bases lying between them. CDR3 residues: CASSQDTVPVTDTQYF. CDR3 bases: TGCGCCAGCAGCCAAGATACCGTCCCTGTTACAGATACGCAGTATTTT.

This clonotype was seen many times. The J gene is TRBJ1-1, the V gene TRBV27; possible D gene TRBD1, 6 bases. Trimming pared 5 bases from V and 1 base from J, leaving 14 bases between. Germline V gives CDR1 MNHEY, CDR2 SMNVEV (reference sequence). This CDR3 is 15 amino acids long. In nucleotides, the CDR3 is TGTGCCAGCAGTCATCAAACAGGGTGGAACACTGAAGCTTTCTTT. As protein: CASSHQTGWNTEAFF.

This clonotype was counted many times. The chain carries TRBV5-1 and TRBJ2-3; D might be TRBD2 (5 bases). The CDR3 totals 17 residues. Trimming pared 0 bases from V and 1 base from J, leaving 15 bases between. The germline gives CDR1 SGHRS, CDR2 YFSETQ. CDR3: CASSLDLRSGGTDTQYF. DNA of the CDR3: TGCGCCAGCAGCTTGGATTTGAGGAGCGGAGGCACAGATACGCAGTATTTT.

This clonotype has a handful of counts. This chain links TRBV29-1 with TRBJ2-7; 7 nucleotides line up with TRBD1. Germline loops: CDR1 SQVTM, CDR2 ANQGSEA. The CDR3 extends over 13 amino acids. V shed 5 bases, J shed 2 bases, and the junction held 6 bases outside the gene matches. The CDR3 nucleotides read TGCAGCGTTCTCGTTACAGGGGCCTACGAGCAGTACTTC. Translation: CSVLVTGAYEQYF.

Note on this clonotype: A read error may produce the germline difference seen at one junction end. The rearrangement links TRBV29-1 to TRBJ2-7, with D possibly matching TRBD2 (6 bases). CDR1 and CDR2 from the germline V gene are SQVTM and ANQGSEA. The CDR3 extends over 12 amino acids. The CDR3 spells CSALATPYEQYF. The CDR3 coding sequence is TGCAGCGCGCTAGCGACACCCTACGAGCAATACTTC.

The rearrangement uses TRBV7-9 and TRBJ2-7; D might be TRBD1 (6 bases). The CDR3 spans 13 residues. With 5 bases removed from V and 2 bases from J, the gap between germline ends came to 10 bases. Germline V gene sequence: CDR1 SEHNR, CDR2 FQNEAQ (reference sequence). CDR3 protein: CASSPTGPYEQYF. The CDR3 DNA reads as TGTGCCAGCAGCCCGACAGGTCCCTACGAGCAGTACTTC.

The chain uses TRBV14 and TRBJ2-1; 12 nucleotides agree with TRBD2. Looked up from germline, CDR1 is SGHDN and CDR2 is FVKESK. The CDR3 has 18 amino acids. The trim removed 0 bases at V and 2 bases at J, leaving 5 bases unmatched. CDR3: CASSQDWTSGTPYNEQFF. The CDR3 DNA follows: TGTGCCAGCAGCCAAGACTGGACTAGCGGGACTCCCTACAATGAGCAGTTCTTC.

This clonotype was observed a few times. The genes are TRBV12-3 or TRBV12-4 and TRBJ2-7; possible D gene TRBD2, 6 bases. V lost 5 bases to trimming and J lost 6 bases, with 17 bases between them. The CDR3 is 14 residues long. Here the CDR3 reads CASSSRGPGSEQYF. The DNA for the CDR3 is TGTGCCAGCAGTAGTAGGGGCCCCGGGAGCGAGCAGTACTTC.

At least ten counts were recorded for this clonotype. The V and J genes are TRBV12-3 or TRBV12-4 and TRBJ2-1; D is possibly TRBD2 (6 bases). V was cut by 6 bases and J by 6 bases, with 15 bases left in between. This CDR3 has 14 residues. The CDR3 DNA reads TGTGCCAGCAGAATACTAGGAGCGGGCAATGAGCAGTTCTTC. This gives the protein CASRILGAGNEQFF.

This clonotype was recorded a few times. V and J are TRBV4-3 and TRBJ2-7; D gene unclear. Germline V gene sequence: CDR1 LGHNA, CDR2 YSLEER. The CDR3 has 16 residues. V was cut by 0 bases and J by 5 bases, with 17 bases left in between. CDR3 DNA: TGCGCCAGCAGCCAAGATCTTTGGGGTCGAGGAAACGAGCAGTACTTC. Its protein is CASSQDLWGRGNEQYF.

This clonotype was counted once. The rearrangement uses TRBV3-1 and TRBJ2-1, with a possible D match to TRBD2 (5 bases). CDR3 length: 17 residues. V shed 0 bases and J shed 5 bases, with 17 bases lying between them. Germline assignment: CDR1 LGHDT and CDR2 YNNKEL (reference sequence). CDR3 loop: CASSQEFGGLRNNEQFF. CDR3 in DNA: TGTGCCAGCAGCCAAGAGTTCGGCGGACTGCGGAACAATGAGCAGTTCTTC.